This TCR beta chain appears in the sequencing data of a study of T cell changes during pregnancy in multiple sclerosis. This CDR3 comprises 14 residues. V was trimmed by 0 bases and J by 6 bases, leaving 12 bases between them. Germline values: CDR1 SGHRS, CDR2 YFSETQ. Measured with immunoSEQ multiplex PCR; TCRdb has only the in-frame clones, and not every one. Of around 33,000 clones in the sample, roughly nine tenths were seen once. The sample in question was peripheral blood, obtained in the third trimester of pregnancy. The chain uses TRBV5-1 and TRBJ1-2; D not certain. The sequence was collected from a female donor in good health, enrolled as a control in a pregnancy study. DNA of the CDR3: TGCGCCAGCAGCTTGGAAGGCCGGACTGATGGCTACACCTTC. Protein product: CASSLEGRTDGYTF.